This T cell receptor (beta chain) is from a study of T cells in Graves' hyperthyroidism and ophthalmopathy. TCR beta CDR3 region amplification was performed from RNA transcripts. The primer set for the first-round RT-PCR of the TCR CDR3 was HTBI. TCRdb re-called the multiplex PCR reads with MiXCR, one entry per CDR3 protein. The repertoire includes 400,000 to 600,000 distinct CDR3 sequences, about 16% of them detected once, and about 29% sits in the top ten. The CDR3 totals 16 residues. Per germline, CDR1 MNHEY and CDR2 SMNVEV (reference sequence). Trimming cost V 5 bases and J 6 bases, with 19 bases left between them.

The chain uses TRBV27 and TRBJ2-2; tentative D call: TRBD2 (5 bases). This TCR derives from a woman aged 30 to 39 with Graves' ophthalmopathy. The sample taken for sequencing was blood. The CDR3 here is CASSPRPLTSPGELFF. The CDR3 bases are TGTGCCAGCAGTCCCCGACCCCTTACTAGTCCCGGGGAGCTGTTTTTT.